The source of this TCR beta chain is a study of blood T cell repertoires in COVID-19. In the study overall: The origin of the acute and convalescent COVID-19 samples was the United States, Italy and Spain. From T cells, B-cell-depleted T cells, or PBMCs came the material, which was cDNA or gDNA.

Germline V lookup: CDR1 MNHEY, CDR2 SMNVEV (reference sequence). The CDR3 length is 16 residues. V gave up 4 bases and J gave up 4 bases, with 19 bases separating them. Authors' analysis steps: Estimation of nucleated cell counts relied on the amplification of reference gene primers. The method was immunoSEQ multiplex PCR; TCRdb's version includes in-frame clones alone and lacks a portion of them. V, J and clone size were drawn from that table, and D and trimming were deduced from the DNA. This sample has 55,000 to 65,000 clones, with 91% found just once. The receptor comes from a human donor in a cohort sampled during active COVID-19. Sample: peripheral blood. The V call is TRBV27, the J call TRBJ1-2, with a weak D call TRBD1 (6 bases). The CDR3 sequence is CASSSPYQGIFYGYTF. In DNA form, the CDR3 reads TGTGCCAGCAGTTCCCCATATCAGGGGATCTTCTATGGCTACACCTTC.